This T cell receptor (beta chain) was documented in a study of blood T cell repertoires in COVID-19. As for the study in general: The United States, Italy and Spain were the sources of the acute and convalescent COVID-19 samples. Nucleic acid was either cDNA or gDNA, and it came from T cells, B-cell-depleted T cells, or PBMCs.

Trimming shortened V by 1 base and J by 1 base, and 8 bases separated the two germline ends. Germline loops: CDR1 SGHVS, CDR2 FQNEAQ. This CDR3 region has 16 residues. Assay used: immunoSEQ multiplex PCR; TCRdb lists only in-frame clones, some missing. The sample consists of under 100,000 clones, approximately 78% of them appearing once. This chain links TRBV7-8 with TRBJ2-6; no clear D gene. The sequencing sample was made of peripheral blood. The sequence derives from a human donor in a cohort sampled during active COVID-19. The CDR3 sequence is CASSLVSGSGANVLTF. CDR3 DNA: TGTGCCAGCAGCTTAGTTTCCGGGTCTGGGGCCAACGTCCTGACTTTC.